Included here is one T cell receptor beta chain sequence, with context. Its antigen is unknown. Each donor was nominally healthy when sampled (though unrecorded immune exposures were likely). The data derive from a study of cytomegalovirus exposure and HLA in healthy donors. Study conclusions and caveats: Immune exposure information available was restricted to CMV serostatus. Rarity held for most TCR sequences, but there were some public TCRs that occurred in many donors.

PCR involved 60 Vbeta and 13 Jbeta primers. Data came from immunoSEQ multiplex PCR; TCRdb stores just in-frame clones and leaves some out. The repertoire table contains 75,000 to 95,000 clones. The sample comprised PBMCs. This receptor was identified in a man under 40 in good health and CMV-seronegative.

CDR3 protein: CASSIVVWRTDTQYF. The CDR3 DNA reads as TGTGCCAGTAGTATTGTCGTCTGGAGGACAGATACGCAGTATTTT. The J gene is TRBJ2-3, the V gene TRBV19; the D gene is possibly TRBD2 (5 bases). The V and J ends lost 3 bases and 3 bases respectively, with 13 bases between them. The germline V gene encodes CDR1 LNHDA and CDR2 SQIVND (reference sequence). The CDR3 spans 15 residues. Looking up the rest from reference TRBV19 and TRBJ2-3 gives the full variable domain: DGGITQSPKYLFRKEGQNVTLSCEQNLNHDAMYWYRQDPGQGLRLIYYSQIVNDFQKGDIAEGYSVSREKKESFPLTVTSAQKNPTAFYLCASSIVVWRTDTQYFGPGTRLTVL.